The clone carrying this TCR beta chain was counted at least ten times. The antigen is unknown. CDR1 LGHNA and CDR2 YSLEER come from the germline V gene. The junction had 4 bases not matched to a gene; V was cut back by 4 bases and J by 3 bases. The CDR3 runs to 15 residues. This record comes from a study of T-cell memory formation after mild COVID-19. Study conclusions and caveats: A balance of CD4 and CD8 characterized clones contracting day 15 to 85, whereas later expanders leaned CD4+. Researchers report contracting CD4+ clones mostly in CM and EM, with CD8+ clones in EMRA.

UMIs and sample barcodes were carried by the TCR alpha and TCR beta cDNA libraries that 5'RACE produced using constant-segment primers. TCRdb reprocessed the 5' RACE reads with MiXCR, giving one entry per CDR3 protein. The sample has a few hundred thousand distinct CDR3 sequences; around 15% are singletons. This sequence was found in a man younger than 35 who had mild COVID-19 (a few samples of this study predate the infection). Cell type and time point are not known. V and J are TRBV4-3 and TRBJ2-2; TRBD1 matches at 8 bases. What was sequenced was PBMCs or a T cell subset sorted from them (not recorded which). Here the CDR3 reads CASSLDRGDTGELFF. In DNA, the CDR3 is TGCGCCAGCAGCCTCGACAGGGGAGACACCGGGGAGCTGTTTTTT.